These 27 T cell receptor beta chains were sequenced from one sample in a study of CD8+CD57+ T cells in acquired aplastic anemia. CD8+CD57+ cell expansion had been shown by flow cytometry in patients chosen for sequencing. The TCR beta profiling, which covered VDJ combination and CDR3 sequence, was carried out using genomic DNA as the template. TCRdb ran MiXCR on the reads and lists one entry per CDR3 protein. The sample lists some 150,000 distinct CDR3 sequences, roughly 49% occurring once. Material: sorted CD4+, CD8+, or CD8+CD57+ T cells (not recorded which) from PBMCs. The receptors derive from a human donor with aplastic anemia.

This clonotype has ten or more counts. The chain couples TRBV6-1 to TRBJ1-2; D gene unclear. Per germline, CDR1 MNHNS and CDR2 SASEGT. This CDR3 has 15 amino acids. V lost 0 bases, J lost 0 bases, and 8 bases lay in between. CDR3 sequence reads: CASSEADGANYGYTF. CDR3 DNA sequence: TGTGCCAGCAGTGAAGCGGACGGAGCTAACTATGGCTACACCTTC.

This rearrangement joins TRBV29-1 to TRBJ1-2; tentative D call: TRBD1 (6 bases). V was clipped by 6 bases and J by 7 bases, with 21 bases between them. The germline V gene has CDR1 SQVTM and CDR2 ANQGSEA. The CDR3 is 14 residues long. The CDR3 coding sequence is TGCAGCGTAGGGGGGGAGGCGAGTATTCGTGGCTACACCTTC. Translation gives CSVGGEASIRGYTF.

The rearrangement links TRBV20-1 to TRBJ2-1, with D possibly TRBD2 on 6 matching bases. The CDR3 has 10 amino acids. V lost 4 bases and J 12 bases, leaving 10 bases between the germline ends. Germline lookup yields CDR1 DFQATT and CDR2 SNEGSKA (reference sequence). CDR3 sequence reads: CSANWRGQFF. DNA for the CDR3: TGCAGTGCTAATTGGCGGGGGCAGTTCTTC.

Notes on this clonotype: A much larger clonotype is one base distant, so this may be a read error. The V gene is TRBV9, the J gene TRBJ2-7; tentatively, D is TRBD1 or TRBD2 (5 bases each). Germline assignment: CDR1 SGDLS and CDR2 YYNGEE. The CDR3 contains 15 residues. CDR3 in DNA: TGTGTCAGCAGCCTGGGGACGGGCGTCTCCTACGAGCAGTACTTC. This codes for CVSSLGTGVSYEQYF.

The chain recombines TRBV24-1 with TRBJ2-2, with TRBD2 matching 8 bases. Germline-derived CDR1 and CDR2 are KGHDR and SFDVKD. The junction had 3 bases not matched to a gene; V was cut back by 4 bases and J by 6 bases. The length of the CDR3 is 14 residues. CDR3 bases: TGTGCCACCAGTGAGCGGGAGGACGCCGGGGAGCTGTTTTTT. Encoded protein: CATSEREDAGELFF.

The chain combines TRBV24-1 with TRBJ2-7; TRBD1 is a possible D gene (6 bases). V lost 3 bases to trimming and J lost 1 base, with 9 bases between them. This CDR3 has 14 residues. CDR1 is KGHDR, CDR2 SFDVKD, per germline. The CDR3 DNA reads TGTGCCACCAGTGATCCGGGACAATCCTACGAGCAGTACTTC. Translating gives CATSDPGQSYEQYF.

The genes are TRBV9 and TRBJ1-6; maybe TRBD1 (6 bases). The CDR3 consists of 17 residues. Trimming stripped 4 bases from V and 8 bases from J, with 22 bases between. Germline CDR1 reads SGDLS; CDR2 reads YYNGEE. The CDR3 spells CASSQNHRVAEDSPLHF. The CDR3 DNA reads TGTGCCAGCAGCCAAAACCACAGGGTTGCCGAAGATTCACCCCTCCACTTT.

This chain connects TRBV7-3 to TRBJ2-7, with TRBD2 identical over 8 bases. Germline V gene lookup returns CDR1 SGHTA and CDR2 FQGTGA. The trim removed 3 bases at V and 5 bases at J, leaving 6 bases unmatched. The CDR3 has 14 amino acids. CDR3 in amino acids: CASSLRVLADEQYF. As DNA, the CDR3 is TGTGCCAGCAGCTTGAGGGTACTAGCGGACGAGCAGTACTTC.

This clonotype showed up many times. The chain employs TRBV6-1 and TRBJ1-2, with D uncertain. Germline V gives CDR1 MNHNS, CDR2 SASEGT. This CDR3 has 16 amino acids. V was clipped by 2 bases and J by 6 bases, with 19 bases between them. CDR3 in DNA: TGTGCCAGCAGTGAAATGGGGAGGGCTGTTTTAAATGGCTACACCTTC. It specifies CASSEMGRAVLNGYTF.

This clonotype came up many times. V gene TRBV7-9 combines with J gene TRBJ1-5; D is undetermined. Trimming took off 3 bases at V and 5 bases at J, with 11 bases between the two ends. The CDR3 totals 14 residues. The germline gives CDR1 SEHNR, CDR2 FQNEAQ (reference sequence). The CDR3 sequence: CASSLEGFHQPQHF. In nucleotides, the CDR3 is TGTGCCAGCAGCTTGGAGGGATTTCATCAGCCCCAGCATTTT. Drawing the rest from reference TRBV7-9 and TRBJ1-5, the complete variable domain is DTGVSQNPRHKITKRGQNVTFRCDPISEHNRLYWYRQTLGQGPEFLTYFQNEAQLEKSRLLSDRFSAERPKGSFSTLEIQRTEQGDSAMYLCASSLEGFHQPQHFGDGTRLSIL.

This sequence joins TRBV24-1 and TRBJ2-3, with D perhaps TRBD1 or TRBD2 (5 bases each). Trimming stripped 0 bases from V and 0 bases from J, with 12 bases between. CDR3 length equals 17 residues. Germline loops: CDR1 KGHDR, CDR2 SFDVKD. The CDR3 region has the DNA TGTGCCACCAGTGATTTGCCGGGACGGGCGAGCACAGATACGCAGTATTTT. Encoded protein: CATSDLPGRASTDTQYF.

Details on this clonotype: Possible read error: a much larger clone is one base away. The chain joins TRBV6-2 or TRBV6-3 to TRBJ2-1, with 15 bases fitting TRBD2. CDR1 MNHEY and CDR2 SVGEGT come from the germline V gene. V lost 5 bases, J lost 5 bases, and 10 bases stayed unmatched. The CDR3 is 18 residues long. CDR3 in amino acids: CASSPGTSGGTPHNEQFF. CDR3 coding DNA: TGTGCCAGCAGTCCCGGGACTAGCGGGGGGACACCCCACAATGAGCAGTTCTTC.

The chain links TRBV2 to TRBJ1-1, with TRBD1 identical over 8 bases. CDR3 length: 14 residues. Germline V gives CDR1 SNHLY, CDR2 FYNNEI. Losses at the gene ends were 7 bases for V and 5 bases for J; bases not matched to a gene: 9. The CDR3 DNA reads as TGTGCCAGCACCACCAGGCAGGGGGCGACTGAAGCTTTCTTT. This translates into CASTTRQGATEAFF.

The table lists this clonotype with a count of one. J is TRBJ1-1 and V is TRBV2; 8 bases match TRBD1. The J segment lost 0 bases and the V segment lost 6 bases, leaving 6 bases of the junction unmatched. Germline values: CDR1 SNHLY, CDR2 FYNNEI. The CDR3 spans 15 residues. CDR3 sequence: CASSGAGGLNTEAFF. The CDR3, as DNA: TGTGCCAGCAGCGGCGCAGGGGGCTTGAACACTGAAGCTTTCTTT.

For this clonotype: Since no conserved phenylalanine or tryptophan closes the CDR3, a read error is the likely cause. The rearrangement links TRBV7-8 to TRBJ2-2; D not certain. Germline values: CDR1 SGHVS, CDR2 FQNEAQ. The CDR3 sequence is 13 residues long. Deletions cut 11 bases from V and 4 bases from J, with 14 bases between. The CDR3 here is CAHTPRGTGELFL. The CDR3 DNA sequence: TGTGCCCACACTCCTAGAGGCACCGGGGAGCTGTTTCTT.

The chain combines TRBV20-1 with TRBJ2-2; perhaps TRBD2 as D (5 bases). Germline CDR1 and CDR2: DFQATT and SNEGSKA (reference sequence). V was clipped by 3 bases and J by 6 bases, with 14 bases between them. CDR3 length equals 14 residues. The CDR3 here is CSARPLLAAGELFF. In DNA form, the CDR3 reads TGCAGTGCTAGGCCCCTCCTAGCTGCCGGGGAGCTGTTTTTT.

This clonotype was recorded at least ten times. The V call is TRBV20-1, the J call TRBJ2-1, with 10 bases identical to TRBD2. This CDR3 is 16 amino acids long. The germline V gene has CDR1 DFQATT and CDR2 SNEGSKA (reference sequence). Trimming cost V 2 bases and J 3 bases; bases outside gene matches: 7. This chain's CDR3 is CSARTPSGGYYNEQFF. The CDR3 nucleotides read TGCAGTGCTAGAACCCCTAGCGGGGGATACTACAATGAGCAGTTCTTC.

This clonotype has ten or more counts. The rearrangement links TRBV19 to TRBJ1-1; the match to TRBD1 covers 10 bases. After removal of 3 bases from V and 4 bases from J, the junction contained 5 bases not matched to a gene. The CDR3 is 15 amino acids. Germline lookup yields CDR1 LNHDA and CDR2 SQIVND (reference sequence). The CDR3 loop is CASSIDRGPSTEAFF. The CDR3, as DNA: TGTGCCAGTAGTATCGACAGGGGGCCGAGCACTGAAGCTTTCTTT.

This clonotype was observed a few times. Being one base from a much bigger clone, this may be a read error. This rearrangement joins TRBV12-3 or TRBV12-4 to TRBJ1-2, with 7 bases aligning to TRBD1. This CDR3 region has 13 residues. The CDR3 bases are TGTGCCAGCAGTTCCCCTCAGGGGGGTGGCCACACCTTC. It codes for CASSSPQGGGHTF.

The chain recombines TRBV25-1 with TRBJ1-4, with 9 bases identical to TRBD1. CDR1 and CDR2 (germline): MGHDK, SYGVNS. After removal of 1 base from V and 8 bases from J, the junction contained 8 bases not matched to a gene. The CDR3 sequence is 16 residues long. The CDR3 region is CASSESGAGTGEKLFF. CDR3 DNA sequence: TGTGCCAGCAGTGAATCGGGTGCGGGGACAGGGGAAAAACTGTTTTTT.

This sequence joins TRBV5-1 and TRBJ2-7; 9 nucleotides agree with TRBD1. The V segment lost 5 bases and the J segment 5 bases; nucleotides outside the gene matches: 8. The CDR3 spans 14 residues. From germline, CDR1 is SGHRS and CDR2 YFSETQ. The CDR3 reads CASRPGQGFDEQYF. For the CDR3, the DNA is TGCGCCAGCAGGCCGGGACAGGGATTTGACGAGCAGTACTTC.

The rearrangement uses TRBV5-1 and TRBJ1-6; 7 nucleotides match TRBD1. The trim removed 0 bases at V and 8 bases at J, leaving 8 bases unmatched. Per the germline V gene, CDR1 is SGHRS and CDR2 is YFSETQ. This CDR3 is 16 amino acids long. The CDR3 DNA sequence: TGCGCCAGCAGCTTGGGCGCCAGGGGGAGGGATTCACCCCTCCACTTT. Translating gives CASSLGARGRDSPLHF. Filled out from reference TRBV5-1 and TRBJ1-6, the complete variable domain reads KAGVTQTPRYLIKTRGQQVTLSCSPISGHRSVSWYQQTPGQGLQFLFEYFSETQRNKGNFPGRFSGRQFSNSRSEMNVSTLELGDSALYLCASSLGARGRDSPLHFGNGTRLTVT.

The genes are TRBV2 and TRBJ1-5, with D hard to call. The length of the CDR3 is 13 residues. Germline CDR1 and CDR2: SNHLY and FYNNEI. Trimming took 1 base from V and 5 from J, leaving 6 bases between them. CDR3 in amino acids: CASSEGVYQPQHF. The CDR3 DNA reads TGTGCCAGCAGTGAAGGGGTTTATCAGCCCCAGCATTTT.

This clonotype turned up a few times. The chain joins TRBV6-1 to TRBJ2-2; D gene ambiguous. Trimming left V 7 bases short and J 5 bases short, with 11 bases between. Germline CDR1 MNHNS, CDR2 SASEGT. CDR3 length equals 13 residues. The CDR3 DNA is TGTGCCAGCACCTTACCCGGTACCGGGGAGCTGTTTTTT. It is translated as CASTLPGTGELFF.

Many counts were recorded for this clonotype. This chain connects TRBV4-3 to TRBJ2-1; D assignment may be TRBD1 or TRBD2 (5 bases each). Trimming took off 0 bases at V and 5 bases at J, with 11 bases between the two ends. Per germline, CDR1 LGHNA and CDR2 YSLEER. The CDR3 contains 15 residues. The CDR3 protein is CASSQDGGEDNEQFF. CDR3 sequence (DNA): TGCGCCAGCAGCCAAGATGGGGGTGAGGACAATGAGCAGTTCTTC.

This clonotype has a count of ten or more. The gene calls are TRBV4-1 and TRBJ2-5, with D possibly TRBD2 on 6 matching bases. Trimming stripped 1 base from V and 1 base from J, with 10 bases between. CDR1 MGHRA and CDR2 YSYEKL come from the germline V gene. The CDR3 is 15 residues long. CDR3 loop: CASSQGGLTQETQYF. In DNA, the CDR3 is TGCGCCAGCAGCCAAGGGGGACTTACCCAAGAGACCCAGTACTTC.

The chain has TRBV15 and TRBJ2-7; D tentatively reads TRBD1 or TRBD2 (5 bases each). Germline CDR1 is LNHNV and CDR2 is YYDKDF (reference sequence). Trimming removed 6 bases from V and 6 bases from J, with 21 bases in between. The CDR3 is 15 amino acids. CDR3 DNA sequence: TGTGCCACCAGTAAGGCTTCGGGGACCTTTGCCGAGCAGTACTTC. Protein sequence: CATSKASGTFAEQYF. The full variable domain, rest sourced from reference TRBV15 and TRBJ2-7, is DAMVIQNPRYQVTQFGKPVTLSCSQTLNHNVMYWYQQKSSQAPKLLFHYYDKDFNNEADTPDNFQSRRPNTSFCFLDIRSPGLGDTAMYLCATSKASGTFAEQYFGPGTRLTVT.